Described below is a single T cell receptor beta chain sequence and its context. CDR1 GTSNPN and CDR2 SVGIG come from the germline V gene (reference sequence). Trimming removed 4 bases from V and 0 bases from J, with 9 bases in between. CDR3 length: 14 amino acids. These data are taken from a study of blood T cell repertoires in COVID-19. Study details: The origin of the acute and convalescent COVID-19 samples was the United States, Italy and Spain. Nucleic acid was either cDNA or gDNA, and it came from T cells, B-cell-depleted T cells, or PBMCs.

Per the original data handling: Amplification from reference gene primers served as the basis for estimated nucleated cell counts. Here immunoSEQ multiplex PCR was the method, and the copy in TCRdb shows in-frame clones only, minus some. V, J and clone size derive from that table, while D and trimming were established from the DNA sequence. The table has 150,000 to 200,000 clones, 80% to 85% seen once. The sample was peripheral blood. This chain joins TRBV30 and TRBJ2-2; perhaps TRBD2 as D (5 bases). This receptor was taken from a human donor with acute or convalescent COVID-19. The donor label of this sample is uncertain. The CDR3 sequence is CAWIVGANTGELFF. In nucleotides, the CDR3 is TGTGCCTGGATAGTCGGGGCGAACACCGGGGAGCTGTTTTTT.